Reported below is one T cell receptor beta chain. No antigen is known for it. Per-base qualities were not stored, and no clone one base away is much larger. The sample comes from a study of beta chain features in type 1 diabetes (dated by TCRdb to the late 2010s). Broadly, across the study: Mean age, gender distribution, total cell number and subset yield were not different between patients and healthy donors. The study compared the TCRB repertoires of sorted circulating CD4+ T cell subsets in recently diagnosed type 1 diabetes patients with those in matched healthy donors. Whereas all 28 donors provided naive and central memory subsets, regulatory and stem cell-like memory subsets were isolated from just 8 patients and about eight healthy donors. A total of about 110,000,000 sorted cells were examined across all samples, and a strong correlation was observed between cell number per subset and RNA yield. The study at large found these results: Naive, central memory and regulatory TCRB repertoires appeared more similar among patients than among healthy donors. At VDJ recombination sites, type 1 diabetes patients had fewer insertions and more deleted nucleotides, which implies abnormalities in thymic rearrangement. A moderate but significant shortening of TCRB CDR3 length was observed in type 1 diabetes patients in all four CD4+ subsets. HLA sub-analyses involved small numbers of individuals, so any influence of HLA type on TCRB rearrangement remained unresolved. PCR may preferentially amplify shorter templates, but because patient and control samples were amplified and corrected together, any resulting skew would affect both groups equally. Because cDNA was sequenced instead of genomic DNA, highly expressing activated cells could be over-represented, though the groups showed no difference in activation or CD3 levels.

Each donor gave one peripheral blood draw, averaging roughly 120 mL, which was collected into heparinised tubes. A BD FACSAria II was used to sort naive, central memory, regulatory and stem cell-like memory CD4+ T cells with a panel that included CD45RO, CCR7, CD25, CD127, CD95 and CD27. Every sorted population had a purity above 95%. PBMCs were isolated right away by Lymphoprep density gradient centrifugation and were stained directly, without culture. To minimize batch effects, samples were stained and sorted in pairs, one healthy donor with one patient per experiment. All of the isolated RNA was reverse transcribed with the High Capacity cDNA Reverse Transcription Kit, so expressed TCRB transcripts were sequenced. Deep immunoSEQ sequencing was applied to naive, central memory and regulatory T cell samples, giving an average of around 4 million total reads per sample. Sorted cells were lysed in RLT buffer, and RNA was extracted using DNase-treated RNeasy Micro or Mini kits according to cell number. Each cell subset was processed separately to prevent cross-contamination, with patient and healthy donor samples processed together. Using the immunoSEQ multiplex PCR, TCRB sequences were amplified from cDNA into 87-bp fragments spanning the CDR3 region. Amplicons were sequenced on the Illumina HiSeq platform. In the paper's pipeline: Synthetic template baselines were used to correct PCR bias computationally, reads within Hamming distance 2 were collapsed, and singletons that could not be merged were discarded. Reads were aligned against IMGT so that V, D and J genes, CDR3 length and insertions or deletions at six rearrangement sites could be assigned. Clonotype counts were normalized to sorted cell number within each subset before computing true diversity and Gini coefficients with the tcR R package. The overlap coefficient, calculated on TCRB nucleotide sequences, was used to measure repertoire sharing. As a proxy for the pre-selection repertoire, out-of-frame TCRB sequences from naive cells were analyzed. The source is immuneACCESS, and TCRdb retained only in-frame sequences with V and J called. Part of the clones is not carried over; for the studies checked, unresolved V genes explain less than half of this, and the remainder is unexplained. V and J calls and clone size come straight from that table; D and trimming were deduced from the DNA. This sample is represented by under 300,000 clones; approximately 14% of them were singletons. The ten largest account for approximately 0.021% of the sample.

V drops 4 bases and J drops 2 bases, leaving 12 bases in between. CDR1 and CDR2 are drawn from the germline V gene (reference sequence): MNHEY, SMNVEV. The CDR3 sequence holds 14 residues, the cysteine and phenylalanine included. Only the CDR3 DNA stays, 42 bases, in frame from base 1. Recombination joined TRBV27 with TRBJ2-7; matching of 6 bases hints at TRBD2 as the D gene. The source is a man aged 30 to 39 with type 1 diabetes. Specimen: naive CD4+ T cells from blood. In light of the paper, this sample's cell subset or site label describes: true naive CD4+ T cells. Here the CDR3 is given as CASSSDGGTYEQYF. The sequenced DNA is TGTGCCAGCAGTTCCGACGGAGGGACCTACGAGCAGTACTTC.